Listed here are 23 T cell receptor beta chains from one sample, sequenced in a study of T-cell memory formation after mild COVID-19. One entry per CDR3 protein, called by TCRdb with MiXCR from the 5' RACE reads. This table holds fewer than 350,000 distinct CDR3 sequences, more than 15% found once. Material for sequencing was PBMCs or a T cell subset sorted from them (not recorded which). The receptor source for this set is a young man who had mild COVID-19 (a few samples of this study predate the infection). Cell type and time point are not known.

CDR3 in DNA: TGTGCCTGCTCCATGGGGGCCTATGGCTACACCTTC. It encodes CACSMGAYGYTF. This chain uses TRBV3-1 with TRBJ1-2; possible D gene TRBD1, 6 bases. V lost 11 bases and J 4 bases, leaving 14 bases between the germline ends. Germline CDR1 reads LGHDT; CDR2 reads YNNKEL (reference sequence). CDR3 length: 12 amino acids. Combining the CDR3 with reference TRBV3-1 and TRBJ1-2 gives the whole variable domain DTAVSQTPKYLVTQMGNDKSIKCEQNLGHDTMYWYKQDSKKFLKIMFSYNNKELIINETVPNRFSPKSPDKAHLNLHINSLELGDSAVYFCACSMGAYGYTFGSGTRLTVV.

This clonotype came up many times. This chain connects TRBV10-3 to TRBJ2-7; D might be TRBD1 (6 bases). CDR1 is ENHRY and CDR2 is SYGVKD in the germline V gene. The CDR3 extends over 15 amino acids. Deletions cut 4 bases from V and 1 base from J, with 14 bases between. The chain's CDR3 is CAISGRTASSYEQYF. In nucleotides, the CDR3 is TGTGCCATCAGTGGACGGACAGCGTCGTCCTACGAGCAGTACTTC.

This clonotype has just a few counts. This chain links TRBV3-1 with TRBJ2-7; D might be TRBD2 (6 bases). V dropped 3 bases and J dropped 1 base, with 13 bases sitting between them. The CDR3 extends over 15 amino acids. CDR1 and CDR2 from the germline V gene are LGHDT and YNNKEL (reference sequence). As DNA, the CDR3 is TGTGCCAGCAGCCAGCCGGGGGTGCTTTCCTACGAGCAGTACTTC. Its protein product is CASSQPGVLSYEQYF.

This clonotype was counted a few times. The rearrangement uses TRBV2 and TRBJ2-1; D is unresolved. The germline V gene has CDR1 SNHLY and CDR2 FYNNEI. The CDR3 spans 10 residues. V shed 8 bases and J shed 6 bases, with 5 bases lying between them. The CDR3 bases are TGTGCCAGCGTGGGCAATGAGCAGTTCTTC. This gives the protein CASVGNEQFF.

This clonotype was seen a handful of times. V gene TRBV5-6 combines with J gene TRBJ2-3; TRBD1 might be the D (5 bases). This CDR3 contains 15 residues. V was clipped by 0 bases and J by 5 bases, with 13 bases between them. CDR1 and CDR2 (germline): SGHDT, YYEEEE. The CDR3 nucleotides read TGTGCCAGCAGCTTGGTTACCAGGGCCAAAGATACGCAGTATTTT. Translated: CASSLVTRAKDTQYF.

This clonotype was picked up many times. CDR3 DNA sequence: TGTGCCAGCAGGCGGGCAGTCTTCTACGAGCAGTACTTC. It is translated as CASRRAVFYEQYF. This rearrangement joins TRBV21-1 to TRBJ2-7; the table names TRBD2, a call not compared with the DNA. TRBV21-1 is a recognized pseudogene. This CDR3 contains 13 residues.

This clonotype was seen only a few times. The rearrangement joins TRBV2 to TRBJ2-3, with D unresolved. CDR3 length: 14 residues. Trimming took 1 base from V and 4 from J, leaving 9 bases between them. Germline loops: CDR1 SNHLY, CDR2 FYNNEI. CDR3 coding DNA: TGTGCCAGCAGTGAAGTCCGGGCGTCAGATACGCAGTATTTT. Protein product: CASSEVRASDTQYF.

This clonotype was seen many times. The J gene is TRBJ2-1, the V gene TRBV5-1, with 7 bases fitting TRBD2. Germline trimming cut 3 bases from V and 0 bases from J; bases unmatched to any gene: 6. Germline CDR1 and CDR2: SGHRS and YFSETQ. The CDR3 spans 16 residues. The CDR3: CASSSERGSSYNEQFF. The CDR3 bases are TGCGCCAGCAGCTCCGAGCGGGGAAGCTCCTACAATGAGCAGTTCTTC.

The rearrangement joins TRBV2 to TRBJ1-5; D call uncertain. Germline V gene data show CDR1 as SNHLY and CDR2 as FYNNEI. CDR3 length: 13 amino acids. Trimming shortened V by 8 bases and J by 2 bases, and 10 bases separated the two germline ends. In DNA, the CDR3 is TGTGCCAGCGGGTATCAGGGCAATCAGCCCCAGCATTTT. It is translated as CASGYQGNQPQHF.

This clonotype has only a few counts. The chain joins TRBV20-1 to TRBJ1-2; 7 positions match TRBD1. The V segment lost 4 bases and the J segment 5 bases; nucleotides outside the gene matches: 1. The CDR3 is made up of 11 amino acids. The V gene's germline CDR1 is DFQATT and CDR2 SNEGSKA (reference sequence). This chain's CDR3 is CSAMTGYGYTF. DNA of the CDR3: TGCAGTGCTATGACAGGGTATGGCTACACCTTC.

J is TRBJ2-2 and V is TRBV18; D possibly uses TRBD1 or TRBD2 (5 bases each). V was pared by 5 bases and J by 7 bases, with 23 bases between. The CDR3 sequence is 17 residues long. Germline V gene sequence: CDR1 KGHSH, CDR2 LQKENI. As DNA, the CDR3 is TGTGCCAGCTCAACTAACGACATCGGGGCTTTGGTCGGGGAGCTGTTTTTT. Its protein product is CASSTNDIGALVGELFF.

The chain recombines TRBV7-2 with TRBJ2-2; TRBD1 is a possible D gene (5 bases). The length of the CDR3 is 13 residues. In germline, CDR1 is SGHTA, CDR2 FQGNSA. V was pared by 6 bases and J by 4 bases, with 9 bases between. This CDR3 reads CASSAGRTGELFF. CDR3 nucleotide sequence: TGTGCCAGCAGTGCAGGGCGCACCGGGGAGCTGTTTTTT.

This clonotype has a handful of counts. The gene calls are TRBV6-2 or TRBV6-3 and TRBJ2-7; no reliable D call. CDR3 length: 13 amino acids. From germline, CDR1 is MNHEY and CDR2 SVGEGT. V lost 7 bases and J 2 bases, leaving 12 bases between the germline ends. CDR3 residues: CASKEDETYEQYV. CDR3 in DNA: TGTGCCAGCAAAGAAGACGAGACCTACGAGCAGTACGTC.

Only a few counts were recorded for this clonotype. The chain uses TRBV5-1 and TRBJ1-5; maybe TRBD1 (6 bases). From germline, CDR1 is SGHRS and CDR2 YFSETQ. The CDR3 extends over 15 amino acids. Between the trimmed V and J ends, which lost 4 bases and 6 bases, there was a span of 17 bases. This CDR3 reads CASSETGTPGQPQHF. The CDR3 nucleotides read TGCGCCAGCAGCGAAACAGGGACCCCCGGTCAGCCCCAGCATTTT.

The CDR3 is CASRNRVYEQYF. In nucleotides, the CDR3 is TGTGCCAGCAGGAACAGGGTTTACGAGCAGTACTTC. The chain recombines TRBV7-2 with TRBJ2-7, with a tentative D call TRBD1 (6 bases). Germline loops: CDR1 SGHTA, CDR2 FQGNSA. V was shortened by 6 bases and J by 4 bases, with 10 bases between the two germline ends. CDR3 length: 12 residues.

The V and J genes are TRBV19 and TRBJ1-1; TRBD1 is a possible D gene (5 bases). The CDR3 sequence is 15 residues long. Germline V gene lookup returns CDR1 LNHDA and CDR2 SQIVND (reference sequence). Trimming stripped 5 bases from V and 11 bases from J, with 24 bases between. CDR3 bases: TGTGCCAGTAGTCATGCCCCTGTGATCGGGGGTAGGGCTTTCTTT. As protein: CASSHAPVIGGRAFF.

V and J are TRBV10-3 and TRBJ2-3; 7 bases match TRBD2. The CDR3 sequence is 14 residues long. The germline V gene encodes CDR1 ENHRY and CDR2 SYGVKD. CDR3 nucleotide sequence: TGTGCAATCCACGCTAGCGGTAACACAGATACGCAGTATTTT. Translation: CAIHASGNTDTQYF.

This clonotype has more than one count but fewer than ten. The chain combines TRBV20-1 with TRBJ2-2, with no clear D. CDR1 and CDR2 from the germline V gene are DFQATT and SNEGSKA (reference sequence). This CDR3 has 13 amino acids. This chain's CDR3 is CSPSPLSTGELFF. DNA of the CDR3: TGCAGCCCAAGCCCCCTGAGCACCGGGGAGCTGTTTTTT.

The V gene is TRBV4-3, the J gene TRBJ1-2, with TRBD1 identical over 10 bases. The CDR3 consists of 14 residues. With V trimmed by 4 bases and J by 7 bases, 6 bases remained unmatched. Germline lookup yields CDR1 LGHNA and CDR2 YSLEER. The CDR3 reads CASSLTGTGVGYTF. CDR3 in DNA: TGCGCCAGCAGCCTAACCGGGACAGGGGTTGGCTACACCTTC.

This clonotype was seen only a few times. The chain employs TRBV7-6 and TRBJ2-2, with D possibly TRBD2 on 6 matching bases. The V gene lost 7 bases and the J gene lost 0 bases, with 12 bases spanning the gap. This CDR3 has 15 residues. The germline V gene encodes CDR1 SGHVS and CDR2 FNYEAQ. CDR3 in amino acids: CASTGGTANTGELFF. CDR3 sequence (DNA): TGTGCCAGCACTGGGGGGACCGCGAACACCGGGGAGCTGTTTTTT.

This clonotype has just a few counts. The chain joins TRBV29-1 to TRBJ1-1; D uncertain. Trimming left V 4 bases short and J 4 bases short, with 7 bases between. The CDR3 totals 11 residues. The germline V gene encodes CDR1 SQVTM and CDR2 ANQGSEA. The CDR3 spells CSVVRVTEAFF. The CDR3 region has the DNA TGCAGCGTTGTCAGAGTCACTGAAGCTTTCTTT.

The V call is TRBV25-1, the J call TRBJ2-1, with D maybe TRBD2 (5 bases). Germline-derived CDR1 and CDR2 are MGHDK and SYGVNS. Trimming shortened V by 4 bases and J by 4 bases, and 11 bases separated the two germline ends. This CDR3 region has 14 residues. The CDR3: CASSGLGDYNEQFF. The CDR3 nucleotides are TGTGCCAGCAGTGGGCTCGGGGATTACAATGAGCAGTTCTTC.

This clonotype occurred a few times. The rearrangement joins TRBV9 to TRBJ2-5; 10 bases map to TRBD2. The trim removed 3 bases at V and 1 base at J, leaving 3 bases unmatched. This CDR3 is 15 amino acids long. Germline V gene sequence: CDR1 SGDLS, CDR2 YYNGEE. This CDR3 reads CASSASGGFQETQYF. The CDR3 coding sequence is TGTGCCAGCAGCGCTAGCGGGGGTTTCCAAGAGACCCAGTACTTC. The variable domain in full, with the rest retrieved from reference TRBV9 and TRBJ2-5, is DSGVTQTPKHLITATGQRVTLRCSPRSGDLSVYWYQQSLDQGLQFLIQYYNGEERAKGNILERFSAQQFPDLHSELNLSSLELGDSALYFCASSASGGFQETQYFGPGTRLLVL.